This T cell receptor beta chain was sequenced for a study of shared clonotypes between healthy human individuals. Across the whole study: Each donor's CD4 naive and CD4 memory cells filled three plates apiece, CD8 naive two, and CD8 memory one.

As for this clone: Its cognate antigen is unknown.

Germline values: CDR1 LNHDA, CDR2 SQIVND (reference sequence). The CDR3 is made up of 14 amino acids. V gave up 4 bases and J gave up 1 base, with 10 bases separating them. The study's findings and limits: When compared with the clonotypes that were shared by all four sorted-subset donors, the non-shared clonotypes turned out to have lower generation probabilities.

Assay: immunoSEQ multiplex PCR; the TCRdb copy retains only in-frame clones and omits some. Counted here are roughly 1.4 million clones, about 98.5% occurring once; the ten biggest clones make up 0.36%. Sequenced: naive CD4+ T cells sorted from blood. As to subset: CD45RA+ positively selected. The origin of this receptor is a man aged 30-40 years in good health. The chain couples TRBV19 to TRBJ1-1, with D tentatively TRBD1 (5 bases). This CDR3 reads CASSTQTENTEAFF. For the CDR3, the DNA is TGTGCCAGTAGTACCCAGACAGAGAACACTGAAGCTTTCTTT.